The 7 T cell receptor beta chains reported below all come from one sample, sequenced in a study of T-cell reconstitution after alpha-beta-depleted transplantation in children. The TCRbeta library incorporated unique molecular identifiers. TCRdb ran MiXCR on the PCR reads and lists one entry per CDR3 protein. The sample carries over 150,000 distinct CDR3 sequences, 6% to 7% recorded once. The input for sequencing was PBMCs from the stem cell graft donor, taken from the stem cell graft. These TCRs come from a human donor who donated a stem cell graft to a child with Wiskott-Aldrich syndrome.

This clonotype was recorded at least ten times. The rearrangement uses TRBV7-2 and TRBJ1-2, with D unclear. Trimming shortened V by 5 bases and J by 4 bases, and 17 bases separated the two germline ends. The germline gives CDR1 SGHTA, CDR2 FQGNSA. This CDR3 has 15 residues. CDR3 sequence reads: CASSQASGASYGYTF. The CDR3 nucleotides are TGTGCCAGCAGCCAGGCGTCAGGAGCTTCCTATGGCTACACCTTC.

V and J are TRBV5-1 and TRBJ2-4, with 8 bases aligning to TRBD1. The V and J ends lost 0 bases and 8 bases, in that order; junction bases with no gene match: 10. CDR3 length: 16 residues. The germline gives CDR1 SGHRS, CDR2 YFSETQ. The CDR3 is CASSLEPRTGTDIQYF. The CDR3 region has the DNA TGCGCCAGCAGCTTGGAACCCCGGACAGGGACCGACATTCAGTACTTC. Full variable domain (rest looked up from reference TRBV5-1 and TRBJ2-4): KAGVTQTPRYLIKTRGQQVTLSCSPISGHRSVSWYQQTPGQGLQFLFEYFSETQRNKGNFPGRFSGRQFSNSRSEMNVSTLELGDSALYLCASSLEPRTGTDIQYFGAGTRLSVL.

The table lists this clonotype with many counts. The chain uses TRBV12-3 or TRBV12-4 and TRBJ2-1; TRBD1 might be the D (6 bases). V was pared by 6 bases and J by 4 bases, with 10 bases between. The CDR3 contains 13 residues. CDR3 bases: TGTGCCAGCAGAACAGGGTCTTACAATGAGCAGTTCTTC. Translating it yields CASRTGSYNEQFF.

This clonotype was seen many times. The rearrangement joins TRBV4-3 to TRBJ1-1; D unclear. V shed 2 bases and J shed 3 bases, with 13 bases lying between them. The length of the CDR3 is 15 residues. Germline CDR1 LGHNA, CDR2 YSLEER. The CDR3 DNA reads TGCGCCAGCAGCCAACGATCCCTGGGGTACACTGAAGCTTTCTTT. Amino acid sequence: CASSQRSLGYTEAFF.

Many counts were recorded for this clonotype. The chain uses TRBV28 and TRBJ1-1; D is perhaps TRBD1 (6 bases). The V gene's germline CDR1 is MDHEN and CDR2 SYDVKM. CDR3 size: 13 residues. Trimming pared 6 bases from V and 4 bases from J, leaving 12 bases between. CDR3 nucleotide sequence: TGTGCCAGCAGGTACAGGGTAGGCACTGAAGCTTTCTTT. Translating gives CASRYRVGTEAFF. The full variable domain, completed using reference TRBV28 and TRBJ1-1, is DVKVTQSSRYLVKRTGEKVFLECVQDMDHENMFWYRQDPGLGLRLIYFSYDVKMKEKGDIPEGYSVSREKKERFSLILESASTNQTSMYLCASRYRVGTEAFFGQGTRLTVV.

This clonotype was found many times. The chain recombines TRBV20-1 with TRBJ2-5; D may be TRBD1 (5 bases). The CDR3 loop spans 14 amino acids. The germline V gene has CDR1 DFQATT and CDR2 SNEGSKA (reference sequence). The V end lost 5 bases, the J end lost 5 bases, and 18 bases lay between the germline ends. Written as DNA, the CDR3 is TGCAGTGCTCCCCCAAGCAGGGCGCGGGAGACCCAGTACTTC. This gives the protein CSAPPSRARETQYF.

This clonotype has ten or more counts. The rearrangement links TRBV5-1 to TRBJ2-6; unclear D gene. Germline CDR1 SGHRS, CDR2 YFSETQ. The CDR3 is 15 amino acids. The ends were cut back, 0 bases at V and 4 bases at J, with 8 bases in the middle. The chain's CDR3 is CASSLVVGGANVLTF. The CDR3, as DNA: TGCGCCAGCAGCTTGGTAGTCGGCGGGGCCAACGTCCTGACTTTC.